A single sample is the source of the 22 T cell receptor beta chains below, sequenced in a study of T cells in women clearing cervical HPV infection. The table came from immunoSEQ multiplex PCR; TCRdb's copy has only in-frame clones and leaves some out. The table for this sample gives roughly 30,000 clones. Sequencing was carried out using blood buffy coat. The receptors originated from a woman between 18 and 70 years old with a cervical HPV16 infection that either progressed to CIN3+ or cleared (not recorded which).

Worth noting for this clone: The read comes to an end 3 residues before the CDR3 does, leaving the germline J gene to fill in the end. The chain has TRBV20-1 and TRBJ2-3; 14 bases match TRBD2. The germline gives CDR1 DFQATT, CDR2 SNEGSKA (reference sequence). The CDR3 spans 16 residues. This chain's CDR3 is CSARLAGGPRTDTQYF. CDR3 DNA, as far as it was read: TGCAGCGCCAGACTAGCGGGGGGGCCTCGCACAGATACG.

As concerns this clone: At one boundary the junction diverges from the germline segment, which might be a read error. The read comes to an end 3 residues before the CDR3 does, leaving the germline J gene to fill in the end. This specimen includes other DNA sequences encoding the same CDR3. This chain connects TRBV19 to TRBJ1-3; D is possibly TRBD1 (5 bases). Germline CDR1 reads LNHDA; CDR2 reads SQIVND (reference sequence). CDR3 length equals 16 residues. This chain's CDR3 is CASRLRGGRSGNTIYF. Partial CDR3 DNA: TGTGCCAGTAGACTGAGGGGTGGACGCTCTGGAAACACA.

On this clone itself: The junction shows a germline mismatch at one end, possibly a read error. Sequencing ends 3 residues short of the CDR3 end; the germline J gene provides the rest. The sample has other DNA sequences that encode this CDR3 too. V gene TRBV2 combines with J gene TRBJ1-3; the D gene is possibly TRBD1 (6 bases). Looked up from germline, CDR1 is SNHLY and CDR2 is FYNNEI. CDR3 length: 14 amino acids. The covered CDR3 bases are TGTGCCAGCAGTGAAGCGGGGGCTAGAAACACA. Translated, it gives CASSEAGARNT. Given in full, the CDR3 is CASSEAGARNTIYF.

Comments on this clone: The read stops 3 residues short of the end of the CDR3; the missing end is completed from the germline J gene. The V and J genes are TRBV5-5 and TRBJ1-2; D is perhaps TRBD1 (5 bases). Trimming took off 0 bases at V and 5 bases at J, with 11 bases between the two ends. Looked up from germline, CDR1 is SGHKS and CDR2 is YYEKEE (reference sequence). This CDR3 region has 14 residues. Incomplete CDR3 DNA: TGTGCCAGCAGCTTGGGTTTGACAGTATATGGC. It encodes CASSLGLTVYG. The full CDR3 is CASSLGLTVYGYTF.

About this clone: The read finishes 3 residues shy of the CDR3 end, and the germline J gene is used to complete it. V is TRBV30 and J is TRBJ1-4; tentatively, D is TRBD1 (6 bases). Germline V gene data show CDR1 as GTSNPN and CDR2 as SVGIG (reference sequence). The CDR3 loop spans 10 amino acids. The covered CDR3 bases are TGTGCCTGGGGGGACAACGTA. Translating gives CAWGDNV. The CDR3, in full, reads CAWGDNVLFF.

As regards this clone: The read finishes 3 residues shy of the CDR3 end, and the germline J gene is used to complete it. This rearrangement joins TRBV19 to TRBJ2-1, with 14 bases lining up with TRBD2. The CDR3 spans 15 residues. Germline lookup yields CDR1 LNHDA and CDR2 SQIVND (reference sequence). Trimming took 5 bases from V and 7 from J; bases not matched to a gene: 4. CDR3: CASSSRTSGGNEQFF. CDR3 DNA (partial): TGTGCCAGTAGTTCACGGACTAGCGGGGGGAATGAG.

As concerns this clone: Coverage ceases 3 residues before the CDR3 finishes, and the germline J gene fills in the end. This rearrangement joins TRBV7-3 to TRBJ1-6; weak D call: TRBD1 (6 bases). Germline V CDR1 and CDR2: SGHTA, FQGTGA. This CDR3 spans 12 amino acids. CDR3 amino acids: CASSLMQGPLHF. Partial CDR3 DNA: TGTGCCAGCAGCTTAATGCAGGGGCCC.

A remark on this clone: Coverage ceases 3 residues before the CDR3 finishes, and the germline J gene fills in the end. V is TRBV6-1 and J is TRBJ1-5; D gene unclear. The CDR3 totals 16 residues. Germline assignment: CDR1 MNHNS and CDR2 SASEGT. With 2 bases removed from V and 4 bases from J, the gap between germline ends came to 15 bases. The CDR3 sequence: CASSESVSHTNQPQHF. The CDR3 bases that were read are TGTGCCAGCAGTGAATCCGTTAGTCATACTAATCAGCCC.

Turning to this clone: The read comes to an end 3 residues before the CDR3 does, leaving the germline J gene to fill in the end. This chain joins TRBV19 and TRBJ2-3; 11 positions match TRBD1. The CDR3 spans 16 residues. Germline lookup yields CDR1 LNHDA and CDR2 SQIVND (reference sequence). The CDR3 loop reads CASSTWGQGVNQPQYF. The CDR3 bases that were read are TGTGCCAGTAGTACATGGGGACAGGGGGTCAATCAGCCG.

With respect to this clone: The read ends 3 residues shy of where the CDR3 ends; the end is completed using the germline J gene. J is TRBJ2-1 and V is TRBV9; D gene uncertain. CDR1 is SGDLS and CDR2 is YYNGEE in the germline V gene. V shed 0 bases and J shed 7 bases, with 11 bases lying between them. The CDR3 is 14 residues long. CDR3 loop: CASSVAIRENEQFF. The sequenced CDR3 bases are TGTGCCAGCAGCGTAGCAATTAGAGAAAATGAG.

A word on this clone: The missing CDR3 end, 3 residues past where the read stops, is filled in from the germline J gene. J is TRBJ2-1 and V is TRBV7-2, with 8 bases identical to TRBD1. Germline V lookup: CDR1 SGHTA, CDR2 FQGNSA. CDR3 length equals 13 residues. V was pared by 5 bases and J by 4 bases, with 1 base of the junction left unmatched. The CDR3 bases that were read are TGTGCCAGCAGCCGGGACAGGTACAATGAG. It codes for CASSRDRYNE. The CDR3 reads in full as CASSRDRYNEQFF.

In the case of this clone: Read sequence stops 3 residues before the CDR3 end, and the germline J gene provides the missing end. This chain uses TRBV19 with TRBJ1-1; no clear D. The CDR3 length is 13 residues. V was trimmed by 3 bases and J by 3 bases, leaving 8 bases between them. Germline CDR1 LNHDA, CDR2 SQIVND (reference sequence). The CDR3 reads CASSMRWYTEAFF. The DNA read from the CDR3 is TGTGCCAGTAGTATGCGGTGGTACACTGAA.

Details on this clone: The observed sequence ends 3 residues before the CDR3 terminus, with the missing tail filled in from the germline J gene. The chain is built from TRBV7-3 and TRBJ2-7, with 7 bases fitting TRBD1. CDR3 length equals 13 residues. V dropped 5 bases and J dropped 5; count of bases not matched to a gene: 6. Germline-derived CDR1 and CDR2 are SGHTA and FQGTGA. The CDR3 bases that were read are TGTGCCAGCAGCCAAAGACAGGGAGACGAG. Translated, it gives CASSQRQGDE. From start to end, the CDR3 is CASSQRQGDEQYF.

In the case of this clone: The CDR3 end falls 3 residues outside the read, so it is completed with the germline J gene. This chain joins TRBV7-9 and TRBJ1-6; no firm D call. Germline values: CDR1 SEHNR, CDR2 FQNEAQ (reference sequence). Trimming took 3 bases from V and 10 from J, leaving 16 bases between them. This CDR3 is built from 15 residues. CDR3 residues: CASSLVVVGGSPLHF. CDR3 DNA (partial): TGTGCCAGCAGCTTGGTAGTCGTTGGCGGATCACCC. The full variable domain, with the rest looked up from reference TRBV7-9 and TRBJ1-6, is DTGVSQNPRHKITKRGQNVTFRCDPISEHNRLYWYRQTLGQGPEFLTYFQNEAQLEKSRLLSDRFSAERPKGSFSTLEIQRTEQGDSAMYLCASSLVVVGGSPLHFGNGTRLTVT.

Worth noting for this clone: The read terminates 3 residues before the CDR3 end, so the remaining end is supplied by the germline J gene. The chain recombines TRBV20-1 with TRBJ2-2, with TRBD2 identical over 8 bases. V dropped 3 bases and J dropped 5; count of bases not matched to a gene: 14. The CDR3 sequence is 17 residues long. Germline CDR1 reads DFQATT; CDR2 reads SNEGSKA (reference sequence). The CDR3 loop reads CSASSPTSVGGTGELFF. The CDR3 bases that were read are TGCAGTGCTAGTAGCCCGACTAGCGTTGGGGGGACCGGGGAG.

As regards this clone: The observed sequence ends 3 residues before the CDR3 terminus, with the missing tail filled in from the germline J gene. The chain employs TRBV19 and TRBJ2-3; 7 nucleotides line up with TRBD1. CDR3 length equals 13 residues. Germline CDR1 is LNHDA and CDR2 is SQIVND (reference sequence). The CDR3 sequence: CASSLDRAETQYF. The part of the CDR3 DNA that was read is TGTGCCAGTAGTCTTGACAGGGCTGAGACG.

For this clone: The CDR3 end lies 3 residues beyond the end of the read and is filled in from the germline J gene. The chain couples TRBV30 to TRBJ2-2, with D tentatively TRBD2 (6 bases). Germline V gives CDR1 GTSNPN, CDR2 SVGIG (reference sequence). The CDR3 consists of 14 residues. V was shortened by 2 bases and J by 1 base, with 8 bases between the two germline ends. The CDR3 is CAWSIAENTGELFF. The sequenced CDR3 bases are TGTGCCTGGAGTATAGCGGAGAACACCGGGGAG.

With respect to this clone: The junction departs from the called germline gene at one end, perhaps through a read error. The CDR3 extends 3 residues past the end of the read, so its final part is completed from the germline J gene. This sample includes further DNA sequences coding for the same CDR3. This rearrangement joins TRBV18 to TRBJ1-3; D is unresolved. The germline CDR1 and CDR2 sequences are KGHSH and LQKENI. This CDR3 comprises 15 residues. Here the CDR3 reads CASSPEGQAGNTIYF. CDR3 DNA (partial): TGTGCCAGCTCACCAGAAGGGCAGGCTGGAAACACT.

To note about this clone: The read falls 3 residues short of the CDR3 end, and the missing part is taken from the germline J gene. The chain employs TRBV12-3 or TRBV12-4 and TRBJ2-3, with 13 bases fitting TRBD2. The trim removed 5 bases at V and 3 bases at J, leaving 5 bases unmatched. This CDR3 spans 16 amino acids. CDR3 DNA, as far as it was read: TGTGCCAGCAGTCCCTGGACTAGCGGGAGAACAGATACG. This codes for CASSPWTSGRTDT. The entire CDR3 reads CASSPWTSGRTDTQYF.

Concerning this clone: From the germline J gene comes the end of the CDR3, since the read stops 3 residues before it. This sequence joins TRBV14 and TRBJ2-7, with D possibly TRBD2 on 6 matching bases. Germline CDR1 SGHDN, CDR2 FVKESK. The CDR3 contains 16 residues. V lost 1 base to trimming and J lost 0 bases, with 13 bases between them. CDR3 in amino acids: CASSQGGRESSYEQYF. The part of the CDR3 DNA that was read is TGTGCCAGCAGCCAAGGTGGGCGGGAAAGCTCCTACGAG.

Note on this clone: The read comes to an end 3 residues before the CDR3 does, leaving the germline J gene to fill in the end. V usage is TRBV7-2 and J usage is TRBJ2-3; D is perhaps TRBD2 (7 bases). The V gene lost 5 bases and the J gene lost 6 bases, with 15 bases spanning the gap. This CDR3 has 14 residues. In germline, CDR1 is SGHTA, CDR2 FQGNSA. Partial CDR3 DNA: TGTGCCAGCAGCGTCGGGGGGCGTTCTGATACG. Translation: CASSVGGRSDT. The whole CDR3 sequence is CASSVGGRSDTQYF.

The sequenced CDR3 bases are TGCGCCAGCAGTTTTACAGGGTCTCATAATGAAAAA. Encoded protein: CASSFTGSHNEK. The entire CDR3 reads CASSFTGSHNEKLFF. V and J are TRBV5-1 and TRBJ1-4; possibly TRBD1 for D (6 bases). The DNA ends 3 residues before the CDR3 does, and the rest of the CDR3 is filled in from the germline J gene. CDR3 length: 15 amino acids. Germline V gives CDR1 SGHRS, CDR2 YFSETQ. V was trimmed by 5 bases and J by 4 bases, leaving 15 bases between them. Combining the CDR3 with reference TRBV5-1 and TRBJ1-4 gives the whole variable domain KAGVTQTPRYLIKTRGQQVTLSCSPISGHRSVSWYQQTPGQGLQFLFEYFSETQRNKGNFPGRFSGRQFSNSRSEMNVSTLELGDSALYLCASSFTGSHNEKLFFGSGTQLSVL.